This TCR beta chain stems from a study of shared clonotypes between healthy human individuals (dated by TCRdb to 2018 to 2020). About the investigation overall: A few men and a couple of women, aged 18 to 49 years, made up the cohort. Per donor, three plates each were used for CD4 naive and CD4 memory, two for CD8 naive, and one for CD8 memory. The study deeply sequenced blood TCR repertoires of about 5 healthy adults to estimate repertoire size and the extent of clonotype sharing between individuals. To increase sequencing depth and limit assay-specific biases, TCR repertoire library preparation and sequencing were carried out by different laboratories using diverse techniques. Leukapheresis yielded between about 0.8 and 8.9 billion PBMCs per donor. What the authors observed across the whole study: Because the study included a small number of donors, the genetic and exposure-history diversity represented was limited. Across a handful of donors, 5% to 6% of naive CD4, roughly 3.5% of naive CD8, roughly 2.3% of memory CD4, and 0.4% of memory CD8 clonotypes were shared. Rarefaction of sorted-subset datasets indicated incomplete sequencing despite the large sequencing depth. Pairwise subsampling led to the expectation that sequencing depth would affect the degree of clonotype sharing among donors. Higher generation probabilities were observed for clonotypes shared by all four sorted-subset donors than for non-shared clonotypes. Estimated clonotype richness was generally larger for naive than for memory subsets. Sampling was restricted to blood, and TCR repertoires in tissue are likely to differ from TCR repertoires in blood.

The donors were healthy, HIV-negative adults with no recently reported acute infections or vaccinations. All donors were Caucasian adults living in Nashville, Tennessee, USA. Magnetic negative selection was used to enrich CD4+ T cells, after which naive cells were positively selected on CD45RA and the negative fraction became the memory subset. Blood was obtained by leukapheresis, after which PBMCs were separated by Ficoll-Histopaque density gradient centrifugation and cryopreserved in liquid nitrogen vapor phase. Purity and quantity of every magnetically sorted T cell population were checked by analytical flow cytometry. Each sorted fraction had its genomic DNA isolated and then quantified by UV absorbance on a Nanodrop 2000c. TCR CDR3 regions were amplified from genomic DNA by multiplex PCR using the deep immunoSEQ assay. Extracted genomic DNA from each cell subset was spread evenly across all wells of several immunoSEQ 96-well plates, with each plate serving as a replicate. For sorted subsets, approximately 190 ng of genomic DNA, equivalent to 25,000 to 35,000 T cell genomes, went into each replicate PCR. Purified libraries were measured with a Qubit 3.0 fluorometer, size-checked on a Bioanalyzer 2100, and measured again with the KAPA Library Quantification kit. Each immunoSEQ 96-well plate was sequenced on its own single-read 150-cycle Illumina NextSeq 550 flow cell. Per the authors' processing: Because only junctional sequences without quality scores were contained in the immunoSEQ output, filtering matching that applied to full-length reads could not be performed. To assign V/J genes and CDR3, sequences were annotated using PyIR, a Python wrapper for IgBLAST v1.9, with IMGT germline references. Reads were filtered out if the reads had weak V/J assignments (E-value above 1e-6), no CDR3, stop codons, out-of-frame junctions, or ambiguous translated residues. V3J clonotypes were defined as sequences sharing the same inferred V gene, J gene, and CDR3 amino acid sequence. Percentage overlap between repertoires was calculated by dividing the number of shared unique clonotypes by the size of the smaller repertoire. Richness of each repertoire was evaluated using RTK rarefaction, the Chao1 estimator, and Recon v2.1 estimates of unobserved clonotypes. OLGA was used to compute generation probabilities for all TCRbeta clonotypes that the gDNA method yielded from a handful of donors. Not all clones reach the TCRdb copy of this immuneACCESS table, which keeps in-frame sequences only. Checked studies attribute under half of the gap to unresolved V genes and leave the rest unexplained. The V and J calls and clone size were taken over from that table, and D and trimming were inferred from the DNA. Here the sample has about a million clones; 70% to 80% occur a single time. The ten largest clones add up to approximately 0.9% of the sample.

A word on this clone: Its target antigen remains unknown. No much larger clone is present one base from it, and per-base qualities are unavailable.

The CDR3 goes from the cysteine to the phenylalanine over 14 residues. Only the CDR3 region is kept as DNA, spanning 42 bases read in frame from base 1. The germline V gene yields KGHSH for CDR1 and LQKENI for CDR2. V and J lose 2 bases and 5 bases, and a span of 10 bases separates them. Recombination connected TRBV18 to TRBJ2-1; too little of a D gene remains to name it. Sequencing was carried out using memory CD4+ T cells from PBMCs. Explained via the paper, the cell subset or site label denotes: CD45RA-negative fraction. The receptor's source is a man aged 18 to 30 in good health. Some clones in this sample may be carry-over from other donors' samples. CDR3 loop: CASSPFILDNEQFF. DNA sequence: TGTGCCAGCTCACCATTTATTCTAGACAATGAGCAGTTCTTC.